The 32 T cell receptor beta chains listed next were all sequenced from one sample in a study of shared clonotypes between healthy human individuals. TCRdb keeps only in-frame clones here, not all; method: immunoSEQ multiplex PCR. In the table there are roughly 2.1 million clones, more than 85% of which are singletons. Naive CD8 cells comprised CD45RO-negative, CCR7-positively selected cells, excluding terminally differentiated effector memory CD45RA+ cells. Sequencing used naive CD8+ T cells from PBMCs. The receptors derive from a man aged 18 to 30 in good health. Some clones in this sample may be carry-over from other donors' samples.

CDR3 region: CASSLGSGTSPFGQYF. The CDR3 DNA reads as TGTGCCAGCAGCTTAGGATCCGGGACATCCCCCTTTGGGCAGTACTTC. The chain is built from TRBV7-9 and TRBJ2-7, with D tentatively TRBD1 (6 bases). The ends were cut back, 1 base at V and 9 bases at J, with 22 bases in the middle. The CDR3 totals 16 residues. Germline V gene sequence: CDR1 SEHNR, CDR2 FQNEAQ (reference sequence).

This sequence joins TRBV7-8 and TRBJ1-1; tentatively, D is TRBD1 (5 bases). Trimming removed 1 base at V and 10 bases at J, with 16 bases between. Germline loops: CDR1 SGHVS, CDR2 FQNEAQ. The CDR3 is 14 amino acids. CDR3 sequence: CASSLGGTAHAAFF. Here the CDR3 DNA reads TGTGCCAGCAGCTTAGGGGGCACAGCCCATGCAGCTTTCTTT.

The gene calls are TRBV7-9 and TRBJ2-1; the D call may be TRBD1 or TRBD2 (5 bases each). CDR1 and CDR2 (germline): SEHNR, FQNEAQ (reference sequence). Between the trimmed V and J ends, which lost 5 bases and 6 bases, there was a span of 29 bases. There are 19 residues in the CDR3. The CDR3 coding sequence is TGTGCCAGCAGCCCCACCGCTGGGGGAGTGATACTAGGTATCAATGAGCAGTTCTTC. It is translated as CASSPTAGGVILGINEQFF.

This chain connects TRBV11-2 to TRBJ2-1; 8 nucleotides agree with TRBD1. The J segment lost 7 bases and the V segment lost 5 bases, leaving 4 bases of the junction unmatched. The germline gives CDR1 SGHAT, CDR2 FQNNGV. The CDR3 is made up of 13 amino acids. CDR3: CASSGRTGNEQFF. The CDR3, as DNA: TGTGCCAGCAGCGGGCGGACAGGGAATGAGCAGTTCTTC.

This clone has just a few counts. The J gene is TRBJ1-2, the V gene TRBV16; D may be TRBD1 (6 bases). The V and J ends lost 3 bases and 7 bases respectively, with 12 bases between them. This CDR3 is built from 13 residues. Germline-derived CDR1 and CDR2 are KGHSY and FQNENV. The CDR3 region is CASSHSGGLGYTF. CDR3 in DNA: TGTGCCAGCAGCCATTCGGGGGGCCTTGGCTACACCTTC.

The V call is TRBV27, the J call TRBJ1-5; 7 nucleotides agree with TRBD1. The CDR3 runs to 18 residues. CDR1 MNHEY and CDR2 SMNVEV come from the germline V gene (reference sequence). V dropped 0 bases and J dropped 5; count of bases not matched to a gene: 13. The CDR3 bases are TGTGCCAGCAGTTTATCCCCGCCCGAGGGAGGGGGCGATCAGCCCCAGCATTTT. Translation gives CASSLSPPEGGGDQPQHF.

The CDR3 reads CASSFRDRGRLDGYTF. The CDR3 DNA follows: TGTGCCAGCAGCTTCCGGGACAGGGGGCGTTTGGATGGCTACACCTTC. The chain is built from TRBV11-2 and TRBJ1-2; 12 positions agree with TRBD1. Germline trimming cut 3 bases from V and 6 bases from J; bases unmatched to any gene: 8. CDR3 size: 16 residues. Germline CDR1 reads SGHAT; CDR2 reads FQNNGV.

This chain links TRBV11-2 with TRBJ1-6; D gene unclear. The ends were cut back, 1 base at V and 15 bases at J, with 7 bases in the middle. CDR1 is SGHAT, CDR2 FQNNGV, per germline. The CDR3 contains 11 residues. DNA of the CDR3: TGTGCCAGCAGCTTAGGACTTCTCCTCCACTTT. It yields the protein CASSLGLLLHF. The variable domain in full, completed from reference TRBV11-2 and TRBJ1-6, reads EAGVAQSPRYKIIEKRQSVAFWCNPISGHATLYWYQQILGQGPKLLIQFQNNGVVDDSQLPKDRFSAERLKGVDSTLKIQPAKLEDSAVYLCASSLGLLLHFGNGTRLTVT.

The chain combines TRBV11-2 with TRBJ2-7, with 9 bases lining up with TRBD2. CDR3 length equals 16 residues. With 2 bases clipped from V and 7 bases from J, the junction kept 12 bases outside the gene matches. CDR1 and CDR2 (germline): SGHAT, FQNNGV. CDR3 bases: TGTGCCAGCAGCTTAACCCCGCTAGCGGGGCCCCGGGAGCAGTACTTC. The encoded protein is CASSLTPLAGPREQYF.

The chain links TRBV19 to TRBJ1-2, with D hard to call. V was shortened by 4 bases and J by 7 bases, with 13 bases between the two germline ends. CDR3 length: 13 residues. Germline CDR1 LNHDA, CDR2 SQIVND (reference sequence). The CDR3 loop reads CASSTTPSGGYTF. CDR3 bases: TGTGCCAGTAGTACGACCCCGTCGGGTGGCTACACCTTC.

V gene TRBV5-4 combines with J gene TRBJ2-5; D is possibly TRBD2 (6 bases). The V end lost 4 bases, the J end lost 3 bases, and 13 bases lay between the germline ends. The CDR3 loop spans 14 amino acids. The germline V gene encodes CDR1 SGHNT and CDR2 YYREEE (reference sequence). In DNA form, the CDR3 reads TGTGCCAGCAGCCCCCGGGACTTAGAAGAGACCCAGTACTTC. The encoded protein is CASSPRDLEETQYF.

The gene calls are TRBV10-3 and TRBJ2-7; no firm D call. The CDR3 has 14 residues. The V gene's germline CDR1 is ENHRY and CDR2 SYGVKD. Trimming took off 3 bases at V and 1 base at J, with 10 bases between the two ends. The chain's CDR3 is CAISDLGGSYEQYF. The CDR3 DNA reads TGTGCCATCAGTGATCTGGGCGGTTCCTACGAGCAGTACTTC.

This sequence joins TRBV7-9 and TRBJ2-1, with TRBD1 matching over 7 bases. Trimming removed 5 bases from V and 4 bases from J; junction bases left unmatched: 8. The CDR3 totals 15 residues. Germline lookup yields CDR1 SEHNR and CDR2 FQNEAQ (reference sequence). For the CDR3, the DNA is TGTGCCAGCAGCCAGTTCCGGGACAGATACAATGAGCAGTTCTTC. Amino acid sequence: CASSQFRDRYNEQFF.

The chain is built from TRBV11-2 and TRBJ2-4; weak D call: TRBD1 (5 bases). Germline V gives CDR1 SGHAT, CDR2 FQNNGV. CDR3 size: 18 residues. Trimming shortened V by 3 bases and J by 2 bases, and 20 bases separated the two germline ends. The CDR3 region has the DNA TGTGCCAGCAGCTTTTCTTCAGTCAGGGTGGCGACCAAAAACATTCAGTACTTC. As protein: CASSFSSVRVATKNIQYF.

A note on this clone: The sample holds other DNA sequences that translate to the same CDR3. The DNA for the CDR3 is TGTGCCAGCAGTTACAGCAGAGCGAACACCGGGGAGCTGTTTTTT. The encoded protein is CASSYSRANTGELFF. V usage is TRBV6-5 and J usage is TRBJ2-2; no clear D. Trimming cost V 2 bases and J 0 bases, with 7 bases left between them. The CDR3 totals 15 residues. Germline loops: CDR1 MNHEY, CDR2 SVGAGI.

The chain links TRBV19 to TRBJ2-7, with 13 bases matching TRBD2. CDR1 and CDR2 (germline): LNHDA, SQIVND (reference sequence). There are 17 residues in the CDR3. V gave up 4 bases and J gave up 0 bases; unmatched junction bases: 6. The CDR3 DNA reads TGTGCCAGTAGTAGAGGACTAGCGGGGGTAAGCTCCTACGAGCAGTACTTC. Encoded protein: CASSRGLAGVSSYEQYF.

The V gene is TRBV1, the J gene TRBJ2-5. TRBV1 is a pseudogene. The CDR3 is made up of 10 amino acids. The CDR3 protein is CTSPGCAQYF. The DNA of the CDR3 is TGCACCAGCCCGGGCTGCGCCCAGTACTTC.

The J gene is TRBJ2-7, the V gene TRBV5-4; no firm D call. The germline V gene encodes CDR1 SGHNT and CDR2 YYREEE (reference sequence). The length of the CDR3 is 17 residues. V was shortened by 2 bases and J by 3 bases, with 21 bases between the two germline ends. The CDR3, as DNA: TGTGCCAGCAGCTTTGTGGTCGACCCTCGGCAATTCTACGAGCAGTACTTC. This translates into CASSFVVDPRQFYEQYF.

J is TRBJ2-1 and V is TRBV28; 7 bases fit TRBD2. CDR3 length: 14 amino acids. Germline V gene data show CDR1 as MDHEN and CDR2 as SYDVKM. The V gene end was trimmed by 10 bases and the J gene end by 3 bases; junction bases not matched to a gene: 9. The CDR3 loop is CATWSGALYNEQFF. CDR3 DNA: TGTGCCACTTGGAGCGGGGCGCTCTACAATGAGCAGTTCTTC.

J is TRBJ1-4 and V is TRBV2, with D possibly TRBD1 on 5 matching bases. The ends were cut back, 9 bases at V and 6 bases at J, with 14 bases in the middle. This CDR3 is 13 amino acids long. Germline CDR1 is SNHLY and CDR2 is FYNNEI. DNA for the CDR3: TGTGCCAGGACAGCTCTCGGTGATGAAAAACTGTTTTTT. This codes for CARTALGDEKLFF.

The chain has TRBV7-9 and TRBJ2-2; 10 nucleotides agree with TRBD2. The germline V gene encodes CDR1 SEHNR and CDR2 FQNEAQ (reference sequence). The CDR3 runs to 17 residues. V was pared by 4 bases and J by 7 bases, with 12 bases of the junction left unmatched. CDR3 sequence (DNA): TGTGCCAGCAGCTCTCTTCTAGCGGGAGTTGTGGGCGGGGAGCTGTTTTTT. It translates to CASSSLLAGVVGGELFF.

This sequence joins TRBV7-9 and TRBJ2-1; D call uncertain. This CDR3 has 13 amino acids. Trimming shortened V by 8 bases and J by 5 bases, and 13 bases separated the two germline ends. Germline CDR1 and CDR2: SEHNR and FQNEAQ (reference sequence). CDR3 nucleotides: TGTGCCAGCGCCTCCGTGTCCCACAATGAGCAGTTCTTC. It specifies CASASVSHNEQFF.

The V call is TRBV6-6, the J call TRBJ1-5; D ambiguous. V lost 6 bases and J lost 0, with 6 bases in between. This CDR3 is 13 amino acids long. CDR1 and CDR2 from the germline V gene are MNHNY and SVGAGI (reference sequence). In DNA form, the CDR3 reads TGTGCCAGCAGACACAGTAGCAATCAGCCCCAGCATTTT. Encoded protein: CASRHSSNQPQHF.

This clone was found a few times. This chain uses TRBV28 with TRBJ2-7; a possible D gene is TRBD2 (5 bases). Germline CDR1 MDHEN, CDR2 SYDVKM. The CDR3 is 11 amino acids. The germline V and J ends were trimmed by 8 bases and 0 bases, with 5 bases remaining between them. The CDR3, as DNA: TGTGCCAGCGGGAGCTCCTACGAGCAGTACTTC. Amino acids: CASGSSYEQYF.

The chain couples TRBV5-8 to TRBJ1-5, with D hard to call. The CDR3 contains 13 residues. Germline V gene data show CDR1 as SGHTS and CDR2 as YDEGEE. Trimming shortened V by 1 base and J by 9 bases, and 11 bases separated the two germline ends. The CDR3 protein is CASSLTAPGPQHF. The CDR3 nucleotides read TGTGCCAGCAGCTTGACGGCCCCAGGGCCCCAGCATTTT. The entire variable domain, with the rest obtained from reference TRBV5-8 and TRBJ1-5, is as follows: EAGVTQSPTHLIKTRGQQATLRCSPISGHTSVYWYQQALGLGLQFLLWYDEGEERNRGNFPPRFSGRQFPNYSSELNVNALELEDSALYLCASSLTAPGPQHFGDGTRLSIL.

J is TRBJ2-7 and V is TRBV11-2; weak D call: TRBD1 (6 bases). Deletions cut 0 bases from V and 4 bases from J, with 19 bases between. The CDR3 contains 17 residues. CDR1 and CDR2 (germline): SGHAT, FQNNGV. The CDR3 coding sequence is TGTGCCAGCAGCTTAGAAGCGGTTGGGACAAGAATATACGAGCAGTACTTC. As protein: CASSLEAVGTRIYEQYF.

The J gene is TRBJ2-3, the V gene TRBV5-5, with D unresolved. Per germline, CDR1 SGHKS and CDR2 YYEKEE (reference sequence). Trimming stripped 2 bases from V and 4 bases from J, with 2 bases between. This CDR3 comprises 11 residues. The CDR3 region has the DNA TGTGCCAGCAGCTTACCAGATACGCAGTATTTT. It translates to CASSLPDTQYF.

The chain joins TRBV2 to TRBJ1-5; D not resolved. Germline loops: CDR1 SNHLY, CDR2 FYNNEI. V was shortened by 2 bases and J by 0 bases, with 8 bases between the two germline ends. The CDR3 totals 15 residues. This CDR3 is CASSESPYSNQPQHF. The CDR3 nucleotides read TGTGCCAGCAGTGAATCTCCCTATAGCAATCAGCCCCAGCATTTT.

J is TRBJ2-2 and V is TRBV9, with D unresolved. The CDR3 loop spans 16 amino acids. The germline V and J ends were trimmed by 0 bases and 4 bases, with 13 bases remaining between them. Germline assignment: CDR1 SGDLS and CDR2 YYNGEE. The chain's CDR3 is CASSVDVGLSTGELFF. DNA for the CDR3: TGTGCCAGCAGCGTAGATGTGGGGTTGAGCACCGGGGAGCTGTTTTTT.

CDR3 protein: CASSPTWGGPYEQYF. CDR3 sequence (DNA): TGCGCCAGCAGCCCTACCTGGGGGGGACCCTACGAGCAGTACTTC. J is TRBJ2-7 and V is TRBV5-1, with 7 bases lining up with TRBD2. The CDR3 loop spans 15 amino acids. V lost 4 bases, J lost 2 bases, and 9 bases stayed unmatched. In germline, CDR1 is SGHRS, CDR2 YFSETQ. Together with reference TRBV5-1 and TRBJ2-7, the CDR3 gives the full variable domain: KAGVTQTPRYLIKTRGQQVTLSCSPISGHRSVSWYQQTPGQGLQFLFEYFSETQRNKGNFPGRFSGRQFSNSRSEMNVSTLELGDSALYLCASSPTWGGPYEQYFGPGTRLTVT.

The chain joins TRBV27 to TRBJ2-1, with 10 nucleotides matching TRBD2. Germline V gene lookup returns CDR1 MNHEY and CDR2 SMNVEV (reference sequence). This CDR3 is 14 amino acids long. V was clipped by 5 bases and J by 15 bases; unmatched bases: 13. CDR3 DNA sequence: TGTGCCAGCAGTCCCCCTCCAGCGGGAGGGCCACTGTTCTTC. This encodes CASSPPPAGGPLFF.

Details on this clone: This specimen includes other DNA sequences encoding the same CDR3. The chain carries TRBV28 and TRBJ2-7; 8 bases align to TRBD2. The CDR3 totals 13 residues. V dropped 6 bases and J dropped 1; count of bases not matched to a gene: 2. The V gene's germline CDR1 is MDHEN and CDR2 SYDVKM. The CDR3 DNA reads TGTGCCAGCAGGCCTAGCGGGTCCTACGAGCAGTACTTC. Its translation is CASRPSGSYEQYF.